The 16 T cell receptor beta chains presented below share a single source sample, sequenced in a study of OX40 agonist ivuxolimab in advanced cancers. Generated by immunoSEQ multiplex PCR, the TCRdb table keeps only in-frame clones and is missing some. The top ten hold about 3.8% of the sample, which has tens of thousands of clones, roughly 90% seen once. The sequencing here drew on CD4+ or CD8+ T cells sorted from blood, taken in a trial of the OX40 agonist ivuxolimab. These receptors all stem from an adult with an advanced solid tumor such as melanoma, head and neck, liver or kidney cancer.

This clone was recorded a few times. The chain combines TRBV7-9 with TRBJ1-1; D might be TRBD1 (6 bases). Germline CDR1 and CDR2: SEHNR and FQNEAQ (reference sequence). V shed 2 bases and J shed 2 bases, with 12 bases lying between them. The length of the CDR3 is 15 residues. In nucleotides, the CDR3 is TGTGCCAGCAGCTTACGAGGGGGTCTCAACACTGAAGCTTTCTTT. The encoded protein is CASSLRGGLNTEAFF. The full variable domain, completed using reference TRBV7-9 and TRBJ1-1, is DTGVSQNPRHKITKRGQNVTFRCDPISEHNRLYWYRQTLGQGPEFLTYFQNEAQLEKSRLLSDRFSAERPKGSFSTLEIQRTEQGDSAMYLCASSLRGGLNTEAFFGQGTRLTVV.

The chain carries TRBV7-2 and TRBJ2-3; 9 bases are shared with TRBD2. The CDR3 is 17 residues long. V lost 0 bases and J lost 7; bases outside the gene matches: 11. The germline V gene has CDR1 SGHTA and CDR2 FQGNSA. The CDR3 loop is CASSLAKSRGGRYTQYF. The CDR3 bases are TGTGCCAGCAGCTTAGCCAAGTCGCGGGGGGGCCGTTATACGCAGTATTTT.

The rearrangement links TRBV15 to TRBJ1-5, with unresolved D. V shed 3 bases and J shed 11 bases, with 11 bases lying between them. In germline, CDR1 is LNHNV, CDR2 YYDKDF (reference sequence). This CDR3 comprises 12 residues. The CDR3 reads CATSSQAGSQHF. DNA for the CDR3: TGTGCCACCAGCAGCCAAGCCGGATCCCAGCATTTT. The full variable domain, its missing parts supplied by reference TRBV15 and TRBJ1-5, is DAMVIQNPRYQVTQFGKPVTLSCSQTLNHNVMYWYQQKSSQAPKLLFHYYDKDFNNEADTPDNFQSRRPNTSFCFLDIRSPGLGDTAMYLCATSSQAGSQHFGDGTRLSIL.

The chain employs TRBV6-1 and TRBJ1-3; D remains unclear. V was clipped by 2 bases and J by 0 bases, with 14 bases between them. CDR1 is MNHNS and CDR2 is SASEGT in the germline V gene. This CDR3 comprises 17 residues. CDR3 region: CASSEIIGRLSGNTIYF. The CDR3, as DNA: TGTGCCAGCAGTGAAATTATAGGCAGACTCTCTGGAAACACCATATATTTT.

With respect to this clone: One end of the junction is discordant with germline, which a read error may explain. The gene calls are TRBV7-9 and TRBJ2-7, with D maybe TRBD2 (7 bases). CDR3 length equals 16 residues. Per the germline V gene, CDR1 is SEHNR and CDR2 is FQNEAQ (reference sequence). The CDR3 DNA follows: TGTGTCAGCGTCCACGGGGGGCAGGGGCGCAGGGACGAGCAGTACTTC. It yields the protein CVSVHGGQGRRDEQYF.

The V gene is TRBV5-1, the J gene TRBJ2-5, with D perhaps matching TRBD1 (5 bases). Germline values: CDR1 SGHRS, CDR2 YFSETQ. The CDR3 contains 15 residues. The V and J ends lost 0 bases and 6 bases respectively, with 15 bases between them. CDR3 residues: CASSLGSGSGQTQYF. As DNA, the CDR3 is TGCGCCAGCAGCTTGGGTTCAGGGTCCGGGCAGACCCAGTACTTC.

The table lists this clone with a count of one. The chain has TRBV7-9 and TRBJ1-3; D unresolved. Trimming cost V 0 bases and J 0 bases, with 9 bases left between them. The germline V gene encodes CDR1 SEHNR and CDR2 FQNEAQ (reference sequence). There are 16 residues in the CDR3. Here the CDR3 DNA reads TGTGCCAGCAGCTTAGCGGCCCCGGTCTCTGGAAACACCATATATTTT. As protein: CASSLAAPVSGNTIYF.

This chain links TRBV9 with TRBJ2-5; 9 bases agree with TRBD1. This CDR3 has 15 residues. CDR1 and CDR2 from the germline V gene are SGDLS and YYNGEE. After removal of 0 bases from V and 4 bases from J, the junction contained 4 bases not matched to a gene. CDR3 nucleotides: TGTGCCAGCAGCGTAGCCGGGGGACAGGGAGAGACCCAGTACTTC. This translates into CASSVAGGQGETQYF. The entire variable domain, with the rest obtained from reference TRBV9 and TRBJ2-5, is as follows: DSGVTQTPKHLITATGQRVTLRCSPRSGDLSVYWYQQSLDQGLQFLIQYYNGEERAKGNILERFSAQQFPDLHSELNLSSLELGDSALYFCASSVAGGQGETQYFGPGTRLLVL.

The chain recombines TRBV19 with TRBJ1-4; D is unresolved. CDR3 size: 13 residues. Germline V gene data show CDR1 as LNHDA and CDR2 as SQIVND (reference sequence). V was clipped by 7 bases and J by 8 bases, with 14 bases between them. The CDR3 DNA sequence: TGTGCCAGTAAAGAACTCGCTCGGGAAAAACTGTTTTTT. This codes for CASKELAREKLFF.

The V and J genes are TRBV10-1 and TRBJ1-2; weak D call: TRBD1 (5 bases). The CDR3 is 13 amino acids. V lost 4 bases, J lost 3 bases, and 9 bases lay in between. Germline CDR1 is WNHNN and CDR2 is SYGVQD (reference sequence). The CDR3: CASSAGTHYGYTF. CDR3 nucleotide sequence: TGCGCCAGCAGTGCCGGGACCCACTATGGCTACACCTTC.

This clone was observed once. The chain is built from TRBV5-4 and TRBJ2-5; 7 bases map to TRBD1. Germline V gene lookup returns CDR1 SGHNT and CDR2 YYREEE (reference sequence). This CDR3 region has 14 residues. Trimming removed 6 bases from V and 1 base from J; junction bases left unmatched: 6. The CDR3: CASNFGTVQETQYF. The DNA for the CDR3 is TGTGCCAGCAACTTTGGGACAGTCCAAGAGACCCAGTACTTC.

The genes are TRBV5-1 and TRBJ1-2; D uncertain. Germline CDR1 SGHRS, CDR2 YFSETQ. V was trimmed by 3 bases and J by 7 bases, leaving 13 bases between them. This CDR3 region has 13 residues. CDR3 sequence reads: CASSSGSSSGYTF. In DNA form, the CDR3 reads TGCGCCAGCAGCTCAGGAAGCTCTAGTGGCTACACCTTC.

The chain uses TRBV5-1 and TRBJ2-2; D might be TRBD1 (6 bases). V was shortened by 4 bases and J by 5 bases, with 12 bases between the two germline ends. This CDR3 comprises 14 residues. Germline CDR1 reads SGHRS; CDR2 reads YFSETQ. CDR3 coding DNA: TGCGCCAGCAGCGCAGGGGATGTTACCGGGGAGCTGTTTTTT. This encodes CASSAGDVTGELFF. The variable domain in full, with the rest retrieved from reference TRBV5-1 and TRBJ2-2, is KAGVTQTPRYLIKTRGQQVTLSCSPISGHRSVSWYQQTPGQGLQFLFEYFSETQRNKGNFPGRFSGRQFSNSRSEMNVSTLELGDSALYLCASSAGDVTGELFFGEGSRLTVL.

V usage is TRBV19 and J usage is TRBJ2-7; tentatively, D is TRBD2 (6 bases). The CDR3 loop spans 18 amino acids. Germline values: CDR1 LNHDA, CDR2 SQIVND (reference sequence). V was pared by 3 bases and J by 2 bases, with 23 bases between. The CDR3 DNA reads as TGTGCCAGTAGTATGTTAGGTAGTAGCGGAGAGATTACCTACGAGCAGTACTTC. This encodes CASSMLGSSGEITYEQYF.

This chain connects TRBV5-4 to TRBJ2-5, with a tentative D call TRBD1 (5 bases). The CDR3 covers 11 residues. Per germline, CDR1 SGHNT and CDR2 YYREEE (reference sequence). Trimming took off 0 bases at V and 10 bases at J, with 7 bases between the two ends. Written as DNA, the CDR3 is TGTGCCAGCAGCTTGGAAGGGGACCAGTACTTC. Translated: CASSLEGDQYF. Combining the CDR3 with reference TRBV5-4 and TRBJ2-5 gives the whole variable domain ETGVTQSPTHLIKTRGQQVTLRCSSQSGHNTVSWYQQALGQGPQFIFQYYREEENGRGNFPPRFSGLQFPNYSSELNVNALELDDSALYLCASSLEGDQYFGPGTRLLVL.

The J gene is TRBJ1-2, the V gene TRBV5-1, with D unclear. V shed 0 bases and J shed 4 bases, with 10 bases lying between them. The CDR3 is 14 amino acids. CDR1 and CDR2 from the germline V gene are SGHRS and YFSETQ. The CDR3 region is CASSLDRISYGYTF. CDR3 coding DNA: TGCGCCAGCAGCTTGGACAGAATCTCCTATGGCTACACCTTC.